These 18 T cell receptor beta chains were all obtained from the same sample, sequenced in a study of shared clonotypes between healthy human individuals. Sequencing used immunoSEQ multiplex PCR; TCRdb keeps in-frame clones, though not all of them. Here the sample spans hundreds of thousands of clones, around 78% being singletons. Sequencing used PBMCs. Receptor source: a woman in her 40s in good health. Some clones in this sample may be carry-over from other donors' samples.

The chain combines TRBV30 with TRBJ1-2; TRBD1 is a possible D gene (6 bases). CDR1 is GTSNPN, CDR2 SVGIG, per germline (reference sequence). The ends were cut back, 4 bases at V and 1 base at J, with 19 bases in the middle. CDR3 length: 16 amino acids. The CDR3 sequence is CAWTGAGAQGNYGYTF. CDR3 in DNA: TGTGCCTGGACCGGGGCGGGGGCTCAGGGTAACTATGGCTACACCTTC. Full variable domain (missing parts from reference TRBV30 and TRBJ1-2): SQTIHQWPATLVQPVGSPLSLECTVEGTSNPNLYWYRQAAGRGLQLLFYSVGIGQISSEVPQNLSASRPQDRQFILSSKKLLLSDSGFYLCAWTGAGAQGNYGYTFGSGTRLTVV.

The chain links TRBV11-3 to TRBJ2-2, with D tentatively TRBD1 (5 bases). The ends were cut back, 5 bases at V and 8 bases at J, with 15 bases in the middle. The germline V gene has CDR1 SGHNT and CDR2 YENEEA. This CDR3 has 14 amino acids. The CDR3 coding sequence is TGTGCCAGCAGCCCAGGGTGGATGGAGGGGGAGCTGTTTTTT. The encoded protein is CASSPGWMEGELFF.

The J gene is TRBJ1-1, the V gene TRBV19, with D uncertain. The V end was cut by 3 bases, the J end by 6 bases, with 17 bases between. CDR1 is LNHDA and CDR2 is SQIVND in the germline V gene (reference sequence). The CDR3 loop spans 15 amino acids. The CDR3 loop reads CASSIASTGRAEAFF. As DNA, the CDR3 is TGTGCCAGTAGTATCGCGTCTACGGGCCGGGCTGAAGCTTTCTTT.

This chain links TRBV12-5 with TRBJ2-7, with D possibly TRBD1 on 5 matching bases. Germline V gene lookup returns CDR1 LGHNT and CDR2 FRNRAP. This CDR3 contains 13 residues. V gave up 1 base and J gave up 2 bases, with 6 bases separating them. The CDR3 DNA reads TGTGCTAGTGGTTTGGGGACAACCTACGAGCAGTACTTC. It codes for CASGLGTTYEQYF.

In its sample, this clone was seen once. This CDR3 reads CASFTGETEAFF. CDR3 DNA sequence: TGTGCCAGCTTTACGGGGGAAACTGAAGCTTTCTTT. V and J are TRBV28 and TRBJ1-1; D is perhaps TRBD1 (5 bases). Germline V gene lookup returns CDR1 MDHEN and CDR2 SYDVKM. CDR3 length: 12 residues. Between the trimmed V and J ends, which lost 8 bases and 5 bases, there was a span of 12 bases.

V usage is TRBV5-4 and J usage is TRBJ2-7, with 8 bases that match TRBD2. Germline V gives CDR1 SGHNT, CDR2 YYREEE (reference sequence). The CDR3 covers 15 residues. The V gene end was trimmed by 0 bases and the J gene end by 0 bases; junction bases not matched to a gene: 2. The CDR3 DNA reads as TGTGCCAGCAGCTTGGGCGGGACTAGCTCCTACGAGCAGTACTTC. It specifies CASSLGGTSSYEQYF.

The chain uses TRBV27 and TRBJ2-2; 8 bases line up with TRBD1. Germline V gives CDR1 MNHEY, CDR2 SMNVEV (reference sequence). This CDR3 is built from 15 residues. The ends lost 6 bases at V and 3 bases at J; junction bases unmatched: 6. For the CDR3, the DNA is TGTGCCAGCAGAAGGACAGGGTTGGACACCGGGGAGCTGTTTTTT. Its protein product is CASRRTGLDTGELFF.

This rearrangement joins TRBV6-5 to TRBJ1-2, with unresolved D. CDR3 length: 11 amino acids. V was shortened by 6 bases and J by 8 bases, with 10 bases between the two germline ends. Germline V gives CDR1 MNHEY, CDR2 SVGAGI. As DNA, the CDR3 is TGTGCCAGCAGCGCGGGAGGGGGCTACACCTTC. Its protein is CASSAGGGYTF.

The genes are TRBV5-1 and TRBJ2-5, with 10 bases identical to TRBD2. The germline CDR1 and CDR2 sequences are SGHRS and YFSETQ. Trimming cost V 0 bases and J 2 bases; bases outside gene matches: 4. This CDR3 is built from 16 residues. The CDR3 reads CASSLDPSGSQETQYF. In DNA, the CDR3 is TGCGCCAGCAGCTTGGACCCTAGCGGGAGTCAAGAGACCCAGTACTTC. Based on the CDR3 plus reference TRBV5-1 and TRBJ2-5, the full variable domain is KAGVTQTPRYLIKTRGQQVTLSCSPISGHRSVSWYQQTPGQGLQFLFEYFSETQRNKGNFPGRFSGRQFSNSRSEMNVSTLELGDSALYLCASSLDPSGSQETQYFGPGTRLLVL.

The chain links TRBV7-2 to TRBJ2-2; 7 bases line up with TRBD2. The CDR3 runs to 15 residues. The germline gives CDR1 SGHTA, CDR2 FQGNSA. Losses at the gene ends were 4 bases for V and 1 base for J; bases not matched to a gene: 3. The DNA of the CDR3 is TGTGCCAGCAGCTCGATAGCGGGGAACACCGGGGAGCTGTTTTTT. Amino acid sequence: CASSSIAGNTGELFF.

The chain joins TRBV2 to TRBJ2-3, with D hard to call. CDR1 is SNHLY and CDR2 is FYNNEI in the germline V gene. This CDR3 is built from 15 residues. Trimming stripped 4 bases from V and 1 base from J, with 12 bases between. CDR3 nucleotides: TGTGCCAGCAGTGCCTACGACACACGCACAGATACGCAGTATTTT. This translates into CASSAYDTRTDTQYF.

The V gene is TRBV11-2, the J gene TRBJ2-7, with 7 bases fitting TRBD2. The CDR3 has 16 amino acids. Germline-derived CDR1 and CDR2 are SGHAT and FQNNGV. Unmatched junction bases numbered 8, after V lost 3 bases and J lost 0 bases. CDR3 DNA sequence: TGTGCCAGCAGCTTTGATATTTGGACTAGCTCCTACGAGCAGTACTTC. This sequence encodes CASSFDIWTSSYEQYF.

The rearrangement uses TRBV14 and TRBJ1-1; D is unclear. The CDR3 is made up of 13 amino acids. V was clipped by 1 base and J by 8 bases, with 11 bases between them. From germline, CDR1 is SGHDN and CDR2 FVKESK. CDR3 loop: CASSQGPGTEAFF. The CDR3 DNA is TGTGCCAGCAGCCAAGGGCCCGGCACAGAAGCTTTCTTT.

The chain has TRBV9 and TRBJ2-7, with 12 bases identical to TRBD2. The CDR3 sequence is 16 residues long. The V gene's germline CDR1 is SGDLS and CDR2 YYNGEE. J gave up 4 bases and V 3 bases, and 8 bases lay outside the gene matches. DNA of the CDR3: TGTGCCAGCAGCGCCTCGACTAGCGGGAGAGTTTACGAGCAGTACTTC. Its protein product is CASSASTSGRVYEQYF.

This chain joins TRBV6-1 and TRBJ2-5; TRBD2 is a possible D gene (5 bases). From germline, CDR1 is MNHNS and CDR2 SASEGT. The CDR3 has 16 residues. V gave up 3 bases and J gave up 2 bases, with 16 bases separating them. CDR3 bases: TGTGCCAGCAGTGACGCCCTAGTAGCGACACAAGAGACCCAGTACTTC. This sequence encodes CASSDALVATQETQYF.

J is TRBJ1-2 and V is TRBV5-1; 8 nucleotides agree with TRBD1. V lost 7 bases, J lost 4 bases, and 12 bases stayed unmatched. This CDR3 comprises 15 residues. Germline V CDR1 and CDR2: SGHRS, YFSETQ. The CDR3, as DNA: TGCGCCAGCGGCCCTCGGACAGGGACGATCTATGGCTACACCTTC. Translation gives CASGPRTGTIYGYTF.

The CDR3 reads CASSGGPHSNTEAFF. CDR3 nucleotide sequence: TGTGCCAGCAGCGGAGGCCCGCACAGTAACACTGAAGCTTTCTTT. The J gene is TRBJ1-1, the V gene TRBV9; D is uncertain. CDR3 size: 15 residues. V gave up 3 bases and J gave up 2 bases, with 14 bases separating them. Germline values: CDR1 SGDLS, CDR2 YYNGEE.

Regarding this clone: An end of the junction differs from the germline gene, which may be a read error. The J gene is TRBJ2-7, the V gene TRBV30; no firm D call. Looked up from germline, CDR1 is GTSNPN and CDR2 is SVGIG (reference sequence). There are 15 residues in the CDR3. In DNA form, the CDR3 reads TGTGCCTGGAGTGGGTCAGCAATTAGTACTGCCCCCATATTCTTC. It translates to CAWSGSAISTAPIFF.